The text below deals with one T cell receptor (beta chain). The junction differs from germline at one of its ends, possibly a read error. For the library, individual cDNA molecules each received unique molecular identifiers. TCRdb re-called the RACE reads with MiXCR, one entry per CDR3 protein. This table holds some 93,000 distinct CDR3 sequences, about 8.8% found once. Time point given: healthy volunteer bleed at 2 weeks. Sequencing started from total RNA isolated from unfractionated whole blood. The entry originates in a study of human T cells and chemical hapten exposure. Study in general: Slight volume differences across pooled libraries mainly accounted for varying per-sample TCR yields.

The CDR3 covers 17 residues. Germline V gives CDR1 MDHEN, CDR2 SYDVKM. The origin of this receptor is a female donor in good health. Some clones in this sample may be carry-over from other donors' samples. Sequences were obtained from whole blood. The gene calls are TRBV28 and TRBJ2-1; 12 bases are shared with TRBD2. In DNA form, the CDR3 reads TGTGTCAGCAGAGCTAGCGGGAGGGCCGTAAGATACAATGAGCAGTTCTTC. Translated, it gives CVSRASGRAVRYNEQFF.